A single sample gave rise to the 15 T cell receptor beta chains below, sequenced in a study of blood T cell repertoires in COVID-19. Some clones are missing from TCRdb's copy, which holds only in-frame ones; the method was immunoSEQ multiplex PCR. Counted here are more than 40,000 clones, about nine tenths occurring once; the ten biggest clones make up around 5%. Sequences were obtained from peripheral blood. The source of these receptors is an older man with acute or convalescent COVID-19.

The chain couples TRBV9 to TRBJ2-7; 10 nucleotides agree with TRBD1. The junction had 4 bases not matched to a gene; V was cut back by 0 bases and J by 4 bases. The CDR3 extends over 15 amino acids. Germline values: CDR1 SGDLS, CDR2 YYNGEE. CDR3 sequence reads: CASSVGTGGIYEQYF. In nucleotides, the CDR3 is TGTGCCAGCAGCGTAGGGACAGGGGGGATTTACGAGCAGTACTTC.

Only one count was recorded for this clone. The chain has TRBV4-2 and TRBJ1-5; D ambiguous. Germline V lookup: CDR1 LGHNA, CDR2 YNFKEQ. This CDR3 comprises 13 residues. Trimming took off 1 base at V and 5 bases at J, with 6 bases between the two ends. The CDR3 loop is CASSQAGYQPQHF. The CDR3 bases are TGTGCCAGCAGCCAAGCGGGATATCAGCCCCAGCATTTT.

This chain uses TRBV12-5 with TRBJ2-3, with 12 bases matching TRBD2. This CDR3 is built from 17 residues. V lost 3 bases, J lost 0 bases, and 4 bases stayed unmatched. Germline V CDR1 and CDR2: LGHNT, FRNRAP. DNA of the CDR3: TGTGCTAGTGGTTTTACTAGCGGGGGGACTAGCACAGATACGCAGTATTTT. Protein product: CASGFTSGGTSTDTQYF.

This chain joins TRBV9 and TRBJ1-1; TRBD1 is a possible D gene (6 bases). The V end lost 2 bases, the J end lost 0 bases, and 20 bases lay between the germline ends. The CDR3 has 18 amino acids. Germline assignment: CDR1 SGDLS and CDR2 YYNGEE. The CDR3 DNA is TGTGCCAGCAGCGTTTCTCCAGGGGCTTGGGGGATGAACACTGAAGCTTTCTTT. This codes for CASSVSPGAWGMNTEAFF. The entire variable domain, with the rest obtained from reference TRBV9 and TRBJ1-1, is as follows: DSGVTQTPKHLITATGQRVTLRCSPRSGDLSVYWYQQSLDQGLQFLIQYYNGEERAKGNILERFSAQQFPDLHSELNLSSLELGDSALYFCASSVSPGAWGMNTEAFFGQGTRLTVV.

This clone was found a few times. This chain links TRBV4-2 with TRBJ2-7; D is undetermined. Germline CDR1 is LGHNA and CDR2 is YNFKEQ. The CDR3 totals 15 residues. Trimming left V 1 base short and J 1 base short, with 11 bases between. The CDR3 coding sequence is TGTGCCAGCAGCCAAGGGTCGAGCCTTTCCTACGAGCAGTACTTC. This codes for CASSQGSSLSYEQYF.

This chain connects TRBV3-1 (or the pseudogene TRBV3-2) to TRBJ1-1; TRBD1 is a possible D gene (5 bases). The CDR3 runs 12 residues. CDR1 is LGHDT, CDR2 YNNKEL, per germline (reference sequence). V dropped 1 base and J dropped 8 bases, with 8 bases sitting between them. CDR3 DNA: TGTGCCAGCAGCCAAGGCCCAGGGGAAGCTTTCTTT. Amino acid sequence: CASSQGPGEAFF.

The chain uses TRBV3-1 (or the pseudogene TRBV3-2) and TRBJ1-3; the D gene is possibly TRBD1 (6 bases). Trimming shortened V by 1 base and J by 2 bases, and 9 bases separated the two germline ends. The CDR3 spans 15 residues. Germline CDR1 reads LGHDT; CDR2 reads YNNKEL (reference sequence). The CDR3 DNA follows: TGTGCCAGCAGCCAAGTGGGGGGGCCTGGAAACACCATATATTTT. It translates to CASSQVGGPGNTIYF.

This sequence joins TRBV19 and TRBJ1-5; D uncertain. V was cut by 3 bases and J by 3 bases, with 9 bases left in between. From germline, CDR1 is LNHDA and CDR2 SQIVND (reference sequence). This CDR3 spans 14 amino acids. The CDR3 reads CASSIQTNNQPQHF. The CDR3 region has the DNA TGTGCCAGTAGTATTCAGACAAACAATCAGCCCCAGCATTTT.

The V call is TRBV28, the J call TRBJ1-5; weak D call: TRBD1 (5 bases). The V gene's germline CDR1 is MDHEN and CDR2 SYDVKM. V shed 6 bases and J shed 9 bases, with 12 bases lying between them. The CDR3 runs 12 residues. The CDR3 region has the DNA TGTGCCAGCAGCCCCCTCGGGGGGCCCCAGCATTTT. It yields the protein CASSPLGGPQHF.

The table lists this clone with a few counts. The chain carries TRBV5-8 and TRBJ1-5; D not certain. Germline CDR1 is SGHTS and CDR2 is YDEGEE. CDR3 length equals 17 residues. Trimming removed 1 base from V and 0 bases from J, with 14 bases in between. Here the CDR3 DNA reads TGTGCCAGCAGCTTGAATCTGGGAGTAGTTAGCAATCAGCCCCAGCATTTT. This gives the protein CASSLNLGVVSNQPQHF.

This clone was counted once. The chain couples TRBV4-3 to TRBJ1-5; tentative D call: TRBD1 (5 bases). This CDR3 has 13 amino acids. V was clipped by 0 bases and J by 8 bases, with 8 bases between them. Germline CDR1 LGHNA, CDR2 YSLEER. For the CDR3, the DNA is TGCGCCAGCAGCCAAGATCGGGGGGAGCCCCAGCATTTT. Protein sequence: CASSQDRGEPQHF.

This chain's CDR3 is CASSLSGRQEPGQPQHF. The CDR3 DNA is TGTGCCAGCAGTTTATCTGGCCGACAGGAACCCGGGCAGCCCCAGCATTTT. The chain joins TRBV27 to TRBJ1-5; perhaps TRBD1 as D (6 bases). Trimming removed 0 bases at V and 7 bases at J, with 19 bases between. Germline V gene lookup returns CDR1 MNHEY and CDR2 SMNVEV (reference sequence). The CDR3 loop spans 17 amino acids.

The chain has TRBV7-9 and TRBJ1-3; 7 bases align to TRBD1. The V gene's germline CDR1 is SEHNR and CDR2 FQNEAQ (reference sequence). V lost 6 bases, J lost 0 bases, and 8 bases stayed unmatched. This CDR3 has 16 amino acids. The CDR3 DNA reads TGTGCCAGCAGGGGACAGTTGGCTGTCTCTGGAAACACCATATATTTT. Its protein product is CASRGQLAVSGNTIYF.

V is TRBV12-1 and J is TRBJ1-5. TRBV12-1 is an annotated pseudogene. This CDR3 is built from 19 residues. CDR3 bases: TGTGCCAGCAGCTTTGAAATCCTCACGGGAGAAAAAAGCAATCAGCCCCAGCATTTT. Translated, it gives CASSFEILTGEKSNQPQHF.

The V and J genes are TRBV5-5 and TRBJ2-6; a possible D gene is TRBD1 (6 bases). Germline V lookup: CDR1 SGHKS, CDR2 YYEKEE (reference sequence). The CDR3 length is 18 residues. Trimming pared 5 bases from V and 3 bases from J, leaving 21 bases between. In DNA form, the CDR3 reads TGTGCCAGCAGAGATGCCCCAACAGGGTTTGGTGGGGCCAACGTCCTGACTTTC. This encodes CASRDAPTGFGGANVLTF.